The 20 T cell receptor beta chains reported below all come from one sample, sequenced in a study of blood T cell repertoires in COVID-19. Method: immunoSEQ multiplex PCR; TCRdb's copy keeps in-frame clones and lacks some. Altogether 200,000 to 250,000 clones are present, 75% to 85% being singletons, with the ten largest covering 13%. Source material: peripheral blood. These TCRs come from a human donor in a cohort sampled during active COVID-19.

The J gene is TRBJ2-1, the V gene TRBV15; 8 bases align to TRBD2. With V trimmed by 0 bases and J by 9 bases, 10 bases remained unmatched. CDR1 and CDR2 from the germline V gene are LNHNV and YYDKDF (reference sequence). The CDR3 has 16 amino acids. The CDR3: CATSRDYQRAGGEQFF. DNA for the CDR3: TGTGCCACCAGCAGAGATTACCAGCGGGCGGGGGGTGAGCAGTTCTTC.

The chain joins TRBV6-2 or TRBV6-3 to TRBJ1-2; D unclear. CDR3 length: 12 amino acids. Per the germline V gene, CDR1 is MNHEY and CDR2 is SVGEGT. V was trimmed by 5 bases and J by 3 bases, leaving 7 bases between them. CDR3 DNA: TGTGCCAGCAGTACGGGGTACTATGGCTACACCTTC. Amino acids: CASSTGYYGYTF.

The V and J genes are TRBV21-1 and TRBJ2-7; the D segment call TRBD1 is taken from the table without a DNA check. TRBV21-1 corresponds to a pseudogene. The CDR3 has 14 residues. The CDR3 coding sequence is TGTGCCAGCCGCGGTGGGGGACAGGTGGACGAGCAGTACTTC. Translating gives CASRGGGQVDEQYF.

This clone was counted a few times. The gene calls are TRBV4-1 and TRBJ2-6; TRBD1 agrees at 9 bases. V lost 6 bases, J lost 4 bases, and 7 bases stayed unmatched. The length of the CDR3 is 16 residues. Germline values: CDR1 MGHRA, CDR2 YSYEKL. Here the CDR3 reads CASRQGQGTGANVLTF. DNA of the CDR3: TGCGCCAGCAGACAGGGACAGGGTACGGGGGCCAACGTCCTGACTTTC.

A remark on this clone: The junction shows a germline mismatch at one end, possibly a read error. This rearrangement joins TRBV27 to TRBJ2-2, with 8 bases that match TRBD2. The V gene's germline CDR1 is MNHEY and CDR2 SMNVEV (reference sequence). The length of the CDR3 is 17 residues. The CDR3 coding sequence is TGTGCCAGCAGTTTATCGACCGGGGGGGCGAACAACGGGGAGCTGTTTTTT. This sequence encodes CASSLSTGGANNGELFF.

The V call is TRBV11-2, the J call TRBJ1-2; D unresolved. Germline CDR1 and CDR2: SGHAT and FQNNGV. This CDR3 comprises 13 residues. The V and J ends lost 1 base and 13 bases respectively, with 16 bases between them. CDR3 bases: TGTGCCAGCAGCTTAGGCCTCCGGGGAGACTTCACCTTC. It encodes CASSLGLRGDFTF.

The chain recombines TRBV6-2 or TRBV6-3 with TRBJ2-1, with 8 bases lining up with TRBD2. There are 16 residues in the CDR3. Per the germline V gene, CDR1 is MNHEY and CDR2 is SVGEGT. With V trimmed by 3 bases and J by 10 bases, 14 bases remained unmatched. CDR3 protein: CASSYPSGGPVGEQFF. The CDR3, as DNA: TGTGCCAGCAGTTATCCAAGCGGGGGTCCCGTAGGGGAGCAGTTCTTC.

The chain couples TRBV5-1 to TRBJ1-1; tentatively, D is TRBD1 (5 bases). The germline CDR1 and CDR2 sequences are SGHRS and YFSETQ. With 4 bases removed from V and 10 bases from J, the gap between germline ends came to 17 bases. The CDR3 length is 13 residues. DNA for the CDR3: TGCGCCAGCAGCGGTTCGGGACTCAGGGCAGCTTTCTTT. It encodes CASSGSGLRAAFF.

The DNA for the CDR3 is TGTGCTAGTGGTTCCCAGGGGGCCGAGGCTGAAGCTTTCTTT. Its protein is CASGSQGAEAEAFF. V and J are TRBV12-5 and TRBJ1-1; 8 bases line up with TRBD1. The germline gives CDR1 LGHNT, CDR2 FRNRAP. The CDR3 covers 14 residues. V lost 4 bases, J lost 6 bases, and 7 bases stayed unmatched.

The sample holds many counts of this clone. This chain links TRBV4-1 with TRBJ1-1, with a weak D call TRBD1 (5 bases). V dropped 0 bases and J dropped 3 bases, with 11 bases sitting between them. This CDR3 comprises 15 residues. The germline V gene encodes CDR1 MGHRA and CDR2 YSYEKL. This CDR3 is CASSQDEQADTEAFF. The CDR3 nucleotides are TGCGCCAGCAGCCAAGATGAACAGGCCGACACTGAAGCTTTCTTT.

The chain recombines TRBV21-1 with TRBJ2-5; the DNA was not used to check the table's D call, TRBD1. TRBV21-1 is marked as a pseudogene. The CDR3 extends over 14 amino acids. The CDR3 DNA is TGTGCTACCTCAGGCCCACCATGTAAGGAGACCCAGTACTTC. It yields the protein CATSGPPCKETQYF.

J is TRBJ2-3 and V is TRBV28; 12 bases match TRBD2. The CDR3 is 16 residues long. Germline V lookup: CDR1 MDHEN, CDR2 SYDVKM. The junction had 8 bases not matched to a gene; V was cut back by 6 bases and J by 4 bases. In nucleotides, the CDR3 is TGTGCCAGCAGCCGAGGACTAGCGGGACTCGCAGATACGCAGTATTTT. Translation gives CASSRGLAGLADTQYF.

This chain joins TRBV6-1 and TRBJ2-7; D possibly corresponds to TRBD1 (5 bases). CDR1 is MNHNS, CDR2 SASEGT, per germline. V was pared by 6 bases and J by 11 bases, with 20 bases between. This CDR3 region has 13 residues. The CDR3 loop is CASSFDPIGVKYF. The CDR3 DNA reads TGTGCCAGCAGCTTCGACCCAATAGGGGTAAAGTACTTC.

The chain links TRBV7-3 to TRBJ2-3, with 7 bases matching TRBD2. This CDR3 is 15 amino acids long. CDR1 is SGHTA, CDR2 FQGTGA, per germline. After removal of 4 bases from V and 2 bases from J, the junction contained 6 bases not matched to a gene. For the CDR3, the DNA is TGTGCCAGCAGCTCCTCCGGGACTAACACAGATACGCAGTATTTT. It codes for CASSSSGTNTDTQYF.

This clone has only a few counts. J is TRBJ2-5 and V is TRBV6-6; the D gene is possibly TRBD1 (6 bases). There are 14 residues in the CDR3. Trimming removed 2 bases from V and 5 bases from J, with 12 bases in between. Germline V CDR1 and CDR2: MNHNY, SVGAGI (reference sequence). The CDR3 nucleotides read TGTGCCAGCAGTTACCCAGGGGACGTCGAGACCCAGTACTTC. It encodes CASSYPGDVETQYF.

This chain links TRBV6-4 with TRBJ2-7; a weak D match, TRBD1 (6 bases). Trimming cost V 6 bases and J 0 bases, with 15 bases left between them. Germline V lookup: CDR1 MRHNA, CDR2 SNTAGT. There are 15 residues in the CDR3. CDR3 in amino acids: CASSIEGHPSYEQYF. The CDR3 DNA is TGTGCCAGCAGCATAGAGGGACATCCCTCCTACGAGCAGTACTTC.

The rearrangement joins TRBV7-9 to TRBJ1-1; D is undetermined. Germline V gives CDR1 SEHNR, CDR2 FQNEAQ (reference sequence). V lost 7 bases and J lost 0, with 15 bases in between. This CDR3 comprises 15 residues. The DNA of the CDR3 is TGTGCCAGCACCCAACCGCGTCTGCTGAACACTGAAGCTTTCTTT. Protein: CASTQPRLLNTEAFF.

The chain links TRBV27 to TRBJ1-1; 7 bases fit TRBD1. The V and J ends lost 5 bases and 11 bases, in that order; junction bases with no gene match: 11. Germline-derived CDR1 and CDR2 are MNHEY and SMNVEV (reference sequence). The CDR3 totals 13 residues. The CDR3 is CASSPARGWRAFF. Here the CDR3 DNA reads TGTGCCAGCAGTCCGGCCAGGGGGTGGCGGGCTTTCTTT.

The chain employs TRBV6-2 or TRBV6-3 and TRBJ1-1; D not certain. The V end was cut by 6 bases, the J end by 1 base, with 12 bases between. The CDR3 extends over 14 amino acids. Germline V gene lookup returns CDR1 MNHEY and CDR2 SVGEGT. The CDR3: CASSPRRGNTEAFF. DNA for the CDR3: TGTGCCAGCAGCCCTCGGCGAGGGAACACTGAAGCTTTCTTT.

This clone appeared a few times. This chain uses TRBV6-1 with TRBJ1-1, with D hard to call. Trimming pared 3 bases from V and 7 bases from J, leaving 6 bases between. Germline-derived CDR1 and CDR2 are MNHNS and SASEGT. The CDR3 is made up of 11 amino acids. The CDR3 here is CASSDRLEAFF. The CDR3 region has the DNA TGTGCCAGCAGTGATCGTCTTGAAGCTTTCTTT.